This T cell receptor beta chain was sequenced for a study of vaccination and CD4 T cells after COVID-19. An Oncomine TCR Beta short-read assay was used to sequence the DNA from cultured CD4+ T cells. MiXCR, applied by TCRdb to the PCR reads, yields one record per CDR3 protein. Of some 15,000 distinct CDR3 sequences listed, roughly four fifths are singletons. Points from the study as a whole: Vaccine-specific clones numbering 304 of 307 showed spike mono-reactivity in convalescent patients.

Germline-derived CDR1 and CDR2 are SGHTA and FQGNSA. This CDR3 spans 16 amino acids. The germline V and J ends were trimmed by 3 bases and 6 bases, with 18 bases remaining between them. Treatment indicated: roughly ten-day PBMC culture with coronavirus spike peptide pools or control peptides (ViraFEST assay). IL-2 (around 10 IU/ml) and peptide pools (around 10 ug/ml) were added to cultures of around 2 million PBMCs per well. In the case of this clonotype: The antigen remains undetermined.

The chain links TRBV7-2 to TRBJ2-1; TRBD1 or TRBD2 may be the D gene (6 bases each). This receptor was obtained from a human donor who had recovered from COVID-19. The sample was CD4+ T cells from blood, cultured in vitro. The CDR3 coding sequence is TGTGCCAGCAGCTTGGGGGCCGTTCTGGGAGGCAATGAGCAGTTCTTC. Its protein is CASSLGAVLGGNEQFF.